This TCR beta chain came from a study of Ad26.COV2.S vaccination and SARS-CoV-2 variants. The wider study: Donor allocation was to the COV1001 Ad26.COV2.S trial arm. General observations from the study: CD8+ and CD4+ T cells specific for spike reportedly responded with substantial breadth after vaccination.

Method: immunoSEQ multiplex PCR; TCRdb's copy keeps in-frame clones and lacks some. The repertoire holds 300,000 to 350,000 clones, around 89% seen once, with around 6.6% in the top ten. The treatment was: 15 to 20 received Ad26.COV2.S at low or high dose, single or two shots; roughly five received placebo; per-sample allocation not given. Day 63 following the first vaccine or placebo injection was when the samples were taken. Deletions cut 2 bases from V and 4 bases from J, with 14 bases between. This CDR3 is built from 15 residues. In germline, CDR1 is MNHEY, CDR2 SVGEGT. On this clone itself: The antigen is not known.

The V and J genes are TRBV6-2 or TRBV6-3 and TRBJ1-1, with D possibly being TRBD1 (6 bases). The material was peripheral blood, obtained in a trial of Ad26.COV2.S vaccine versus placebo. The receptor was derived from a person aged 18 to 59 who received the Ad26.COV2.S COVID-19 vaccine or a placebo. CDR3 loop: CASSYGGQAPTEAFF. In DNA, the CDR3 is TGTGCCAGCAGTTACGGGGGCCAAGCGCCCACTGAAGCTTTCTTT.